This T cell receptor (beta chain) was captured by sequencing in a study of Graves' ophthalmopathy and Graves' hyperthyroidism. As for the study in general: Stable hyperthyroid donors showed no ophthalmopathy during 18 months follow-up.

Among the exclusions were patients with other autoimmune diseases, uncontrolled infections, pregnancy or lactation. The study amplified TCR beta CDR3 regions using RNA transcripts. First-round RT-PCR used HTBI primers; second-round multiplex PCR followed. TCRdb reprocessed the multiplex PCR reads with MiXCR, giving one entry per CDR3 protein. Of around 1.1 million distinct CDR3 sequences listed, less than 45% were seen once; the top ten hold approximately 10%. The V gene lost 6 bases and the J gene lost 0 bases, with 18 bases spanning the gap. CDR3 size: 15 residues. The V gene's germline CDR1 is DFQATT and CDR2 SNEGSKA (reference sequence). Study conclusions and caveats: Most expanded clonotypes from thyroid (those above 0.001 frequency) were also found in blood. Both an approximately 70% sensitivity and a 72.22% specificity characterized the model's predictions of ophthalmopathy progression.

The table lists this clonotype with a few counts. No antigen is known for it. This receptor was identified in an adult man with Graves' hyperthyroidism. Material for sequencing was peripheral blood or thyroid tissue (not recorded which). The rearrangement links TRBV20-1 to TRBJ2-7, with D possibly matching TRBD1 (7 bases). The CDR3 reads CSAETRQGGSYEQYF. CDR3 coding DNA: TGCAGTGCGGAGACGAGACAGGGAGGCTCCTACGAGCAGTACTTC.